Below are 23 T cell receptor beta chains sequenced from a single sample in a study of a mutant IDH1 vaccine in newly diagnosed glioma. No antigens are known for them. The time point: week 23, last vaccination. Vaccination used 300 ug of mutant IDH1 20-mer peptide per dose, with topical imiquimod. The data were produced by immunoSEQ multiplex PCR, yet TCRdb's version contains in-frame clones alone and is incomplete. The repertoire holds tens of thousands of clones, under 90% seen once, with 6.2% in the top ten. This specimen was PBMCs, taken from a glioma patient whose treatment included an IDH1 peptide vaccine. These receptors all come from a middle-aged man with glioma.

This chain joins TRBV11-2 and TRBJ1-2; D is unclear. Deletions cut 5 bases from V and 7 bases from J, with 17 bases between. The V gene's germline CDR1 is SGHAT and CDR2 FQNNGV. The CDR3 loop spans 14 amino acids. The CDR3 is CASSPGGVSGGYTF. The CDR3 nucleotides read TGTGCCAGCAGCCCCGGCGGGGTAAGTGGTGGCTACACCTTC.

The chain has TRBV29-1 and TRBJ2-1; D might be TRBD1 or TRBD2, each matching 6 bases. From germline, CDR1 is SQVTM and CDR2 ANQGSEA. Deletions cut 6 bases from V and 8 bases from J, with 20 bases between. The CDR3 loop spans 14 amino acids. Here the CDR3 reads CSVRNRRGRDEQFF. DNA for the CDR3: TGCAGCGTCCGCAACCGCCGGGGGCGGGATGAGCAGTTCTTC.

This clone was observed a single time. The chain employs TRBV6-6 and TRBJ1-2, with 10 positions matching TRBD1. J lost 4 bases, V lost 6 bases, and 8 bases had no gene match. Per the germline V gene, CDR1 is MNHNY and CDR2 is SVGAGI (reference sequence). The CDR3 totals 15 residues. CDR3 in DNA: TGTGCCAGCAGCAAACGGGACAGGGGAGGCTATGGCTACACCTTC. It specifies CASSKRDRGGYGYTF.

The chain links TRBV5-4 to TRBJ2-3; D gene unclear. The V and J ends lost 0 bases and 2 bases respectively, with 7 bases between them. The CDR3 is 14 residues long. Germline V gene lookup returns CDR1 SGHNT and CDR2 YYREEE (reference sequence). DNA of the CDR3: TGTGCCAGCAGCTTGGAGGCGACCACAGATACGCAGTATTTT. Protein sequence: CASSLEATTDTQYF.

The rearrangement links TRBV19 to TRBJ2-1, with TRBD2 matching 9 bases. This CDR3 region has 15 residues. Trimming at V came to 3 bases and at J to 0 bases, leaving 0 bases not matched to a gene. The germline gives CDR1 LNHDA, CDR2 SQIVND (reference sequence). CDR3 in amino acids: CASSISGGSYNEQFF. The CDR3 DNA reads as TGTGCCAGTAGTATTAGCGGGGGCTCCTACAATGAGCAGTTCTTC.

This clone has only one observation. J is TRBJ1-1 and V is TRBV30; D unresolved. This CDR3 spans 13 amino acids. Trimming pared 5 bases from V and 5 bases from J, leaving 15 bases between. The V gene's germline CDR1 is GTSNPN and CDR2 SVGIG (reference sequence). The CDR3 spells CAWDSQSGTEAFF. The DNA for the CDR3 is TGTGCCTGGGACTCCCAATCGGGGACTGAAGCTTTCTTT.

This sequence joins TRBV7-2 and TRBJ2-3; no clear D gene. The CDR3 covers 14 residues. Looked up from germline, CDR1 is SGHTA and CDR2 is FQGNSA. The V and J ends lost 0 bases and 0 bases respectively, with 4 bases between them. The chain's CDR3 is CASSLAESTDTQYF. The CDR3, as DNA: TGTGCCAGCAGCTTAGCGGAGAGCACAGATACGCAGTATTTT. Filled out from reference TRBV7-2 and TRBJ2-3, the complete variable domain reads GAGVSQSPSNKVTEKGKDVELRCDPISGHTALYWYRQSLGQGLEFLIYFQGNSAPDKSGLPSDRFSAERTGGSVSTLTIQRTQQEDSAVYLCASSLAESTDTQYFGPGTRLTVL.

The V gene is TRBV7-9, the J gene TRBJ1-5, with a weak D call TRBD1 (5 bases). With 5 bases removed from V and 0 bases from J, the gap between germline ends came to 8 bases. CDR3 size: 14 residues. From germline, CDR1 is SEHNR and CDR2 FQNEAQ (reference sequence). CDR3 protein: CASSPDISNQPQHF. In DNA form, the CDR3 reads TGTGCCAGCAGCCCGGACATTAGCAATCAGCCCCAGCATTTT.

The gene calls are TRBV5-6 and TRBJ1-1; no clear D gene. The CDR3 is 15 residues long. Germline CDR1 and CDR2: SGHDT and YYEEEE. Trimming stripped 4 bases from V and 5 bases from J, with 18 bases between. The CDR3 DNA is TGTGCCAGCAGCCGGCGGTCCCGGCAGGCGACTGAAGCTTTCTTT. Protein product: CASSRRSRQATEAFF.

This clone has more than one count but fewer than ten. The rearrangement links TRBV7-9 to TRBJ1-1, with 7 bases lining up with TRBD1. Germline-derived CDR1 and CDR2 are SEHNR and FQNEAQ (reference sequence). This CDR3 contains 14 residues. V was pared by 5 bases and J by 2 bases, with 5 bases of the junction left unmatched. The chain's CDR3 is CASSMSGGNTEAFF. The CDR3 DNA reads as TGTGCCAGCAGCATGTCAGGGGGTAACACTGAAGCTTTCTTT.

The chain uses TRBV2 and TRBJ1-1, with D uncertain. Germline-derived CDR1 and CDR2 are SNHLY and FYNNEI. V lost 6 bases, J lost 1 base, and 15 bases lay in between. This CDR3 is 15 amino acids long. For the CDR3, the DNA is TGTGCCAGCAGGGTCGGCAGTGCGGGGAACACTGAAGCTTTCTTT. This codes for CASRVGSAGNTEAFF.

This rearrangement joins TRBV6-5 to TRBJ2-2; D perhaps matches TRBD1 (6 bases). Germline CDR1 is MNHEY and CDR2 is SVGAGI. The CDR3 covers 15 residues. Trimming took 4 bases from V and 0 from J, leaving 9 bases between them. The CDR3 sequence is CASSSQGTNTGELFF. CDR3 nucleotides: TGTGCCAGCAGTTCACAGGGCACGAACACCGGGGAGCTGTTTTTT.

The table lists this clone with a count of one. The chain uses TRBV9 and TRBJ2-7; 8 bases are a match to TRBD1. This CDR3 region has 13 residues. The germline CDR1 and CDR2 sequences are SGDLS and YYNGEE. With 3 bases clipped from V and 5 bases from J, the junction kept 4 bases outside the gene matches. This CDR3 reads CASSAGGPDEQYF. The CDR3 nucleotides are TGTGCCAGCAGCGCAGGGGGCCCGGACGAGCAGTACTTC.

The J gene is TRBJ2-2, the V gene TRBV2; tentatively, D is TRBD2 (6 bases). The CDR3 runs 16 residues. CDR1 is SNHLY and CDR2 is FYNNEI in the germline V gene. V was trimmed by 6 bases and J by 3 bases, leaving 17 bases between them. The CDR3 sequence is CASSEQGGVYTGELFF. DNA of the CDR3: TGTGCCAGCAGCGAACAAGGCGGGGTTTACACCGGGGAGCTGTTTTTT.

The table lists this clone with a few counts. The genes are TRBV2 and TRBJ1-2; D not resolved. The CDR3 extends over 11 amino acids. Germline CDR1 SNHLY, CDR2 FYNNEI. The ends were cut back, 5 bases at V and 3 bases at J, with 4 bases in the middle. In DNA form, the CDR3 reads TGTGCCAGCAGTATGCACTATGGCTACACCTTC. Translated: CASSMHYGYTF.

As DNA, the CDR3 is TGTGCCAGCTCACCCCTGGGGGGGGACAACGAGCAGTACTTC. It codes for CASSPLGGDNEQYF. The J gene is TRBJ2-7, the V gene TRBV18; D is perhaps TRBD2 (7 bases). The CDR3 is made up of 14 amino acids. Germline V CDR1 and CDR2: KGHSH, LQKENI. Deletions cut 3 bases from V and 5 bases from J, with 14 bases between.

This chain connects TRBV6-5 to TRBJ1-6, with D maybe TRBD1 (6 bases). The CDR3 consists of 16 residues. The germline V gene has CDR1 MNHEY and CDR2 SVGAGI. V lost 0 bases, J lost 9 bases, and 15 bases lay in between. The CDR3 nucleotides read TGTGCCAGCAGTTACTCCGTCCAGGGGAGCGGTTCACCCCTCCACTTT. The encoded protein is CASSYSVQGSGSPLHF.

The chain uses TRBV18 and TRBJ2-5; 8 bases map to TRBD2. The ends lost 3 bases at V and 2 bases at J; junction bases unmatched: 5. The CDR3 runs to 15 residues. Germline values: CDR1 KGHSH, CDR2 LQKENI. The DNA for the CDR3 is TGTGCCAGCTCACCGGTAGCGGGGCCACAAGAGACCCAGTACTTC. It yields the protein CASSPVAGPQETQYF.

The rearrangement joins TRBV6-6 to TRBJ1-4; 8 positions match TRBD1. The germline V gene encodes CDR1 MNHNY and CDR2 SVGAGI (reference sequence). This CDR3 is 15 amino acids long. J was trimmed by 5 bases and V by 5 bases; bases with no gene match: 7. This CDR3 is CASSTRDRTNEKLFF. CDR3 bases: TGTGCCAGCAGTACTCGGGACAGGACAAATGAAAAACTGTTTTTT.

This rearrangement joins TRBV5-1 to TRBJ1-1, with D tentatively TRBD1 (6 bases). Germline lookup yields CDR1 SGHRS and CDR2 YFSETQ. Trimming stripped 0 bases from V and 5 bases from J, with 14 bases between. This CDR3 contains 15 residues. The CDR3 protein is CASSLVGAPGTEAFF. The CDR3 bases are TGCGCCAGCAGCTTGGTGGGGGCGCCGGGGACTGAAGCTTTCTTT.

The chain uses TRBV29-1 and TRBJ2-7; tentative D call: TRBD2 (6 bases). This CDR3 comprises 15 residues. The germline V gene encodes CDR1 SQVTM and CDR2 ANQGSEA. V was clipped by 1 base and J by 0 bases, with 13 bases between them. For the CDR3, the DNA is TGCAGCGTTGAAGTGGCCGGGACTTTCTCCTACGAGCAGTACTTC. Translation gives CSVEVAGTFSYEQYF.

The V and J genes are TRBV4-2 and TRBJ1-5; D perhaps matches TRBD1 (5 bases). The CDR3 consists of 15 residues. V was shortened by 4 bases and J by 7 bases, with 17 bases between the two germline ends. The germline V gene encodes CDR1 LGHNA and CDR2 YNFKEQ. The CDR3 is CASSPSEGVRQPQHF. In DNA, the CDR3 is TGTGCCAGCAGCCCCAGCGAAGGGGTACGGCAGCCCCAGCATTTT.

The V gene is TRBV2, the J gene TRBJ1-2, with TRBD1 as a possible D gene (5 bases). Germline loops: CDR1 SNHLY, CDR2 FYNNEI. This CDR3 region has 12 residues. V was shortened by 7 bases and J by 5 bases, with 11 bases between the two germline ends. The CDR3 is CASKIGAYGYTF. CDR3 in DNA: TGTGCCAGCAAGATAGGGGCGTATGGCTACACCTTC.